These 27 T cell receptor beta chains came from one sample sequenced in a study of blood T cell repertoires in COVID-19. Sequenced by immunoSEQ multiplex PCR; TCRdb stores in-frame clones only, minus some. The table lists about 260,000 clones, about nine tenths of them singletons. The sequenced sample was peripheral blood. These receptors were obtained from a person under 35 with COVID-19, enrolled during active disease.

The rearrangement uses TRBV29-1 and TRBJ2-3; TRBD2 is a possible D gene (6 bases). The CDR3 has 13 amino acids. V was clipped by 7 bases and J by 1 base, with 12 bases between them. Germline lookup yields CDR1 SQVTM and CDR2 ANQGSEA. The CDR3 sequence: CSAQGGGTDTQYF. The CDR3 DNA follows: TGCAGCGCCCAGGGAGGTGGCACAGATACGCAGTATTTT.

The chain joins TRBV6-4 to TRBJ2-7, with TRBD1 identical over 10 bases. With 4 bases clipped from V and 4 bases from J, the junction kept 4 bases outside the gene matches. Germline V gene lookup returns CDR1 MRHNA and CDR2 SNTAGT. The CDR3 totals 14 residues. CDR3 residues: CASSGDRGEYEQYF. The CDR3 nucleotides are TGTGCCAGCAGTGGGGACAGGGGAGAATACGAGCAGTACTTC.

This clone was seen a single time. The chain has TRBV7-8 and TRBJ2-3, with 13 bases fitting TRBD2. V lost 5 bases to trimming and J lost 8 bases; unmatched junction nucleotides: 10. This CDR3 has 16 residues. Germline CDR1 and CDR2: SGHVS and FQNEAQ. CDR3 in amino acids: CASSARTSGSGGTQYF. CDR3 sequence (DNA): TGTGCCAGCAGCGCCCGGACTAGCGGGAGTGGTGGTACGCAGTATTTT.

The chain carries TRBV19 and TRBJ1-1; D is possibly TRBD1 (5 bases). The V end lost 8 bases, the J end lost 1 base, and 11 bases lay between the germline ends. This CDR3 is built from 13 residues. Germline loops: CDR1 LNHDA, CDR2 SQIVND (reference sequence). The CDR3 loop reads CASGSGTNTEAFF. CDR3 nucleotides: TGTGCCAGTGGAAGCGGGACGAACACTGAAGCTTTCTTT.

The chain carries TRBV28 and TRBJ2-7, with D possibly TRBD2 on 6 matching bases. The CDR3 spans 15 residues. The V end lost 1 base, the J end lost 3 bases, and 13 bases lay between the germline ends. Germline CDR1 reads MDHEN; CDR2 reads SYDVKM. CDR3 in DNA: TGTGCCAGCAGTTTATACGGGGGAGCCAACTACGAGCAGTACTTC. It specifies CASSLYGGANYEQYF.

The chain joins TRBV28 to TRBJ2-1; D is undetermined. This CDR3 has 16 residues. The germline CDR1 and CDR2 sequences are MDHEN and SYDVKM. Trimming removed 4 bases from V and 0 bases from J, with 13 bases in between. The CDR3 DNA follows: TGTGCCAGCAGTTCCGCACGTGAGAGCTCCTACAATGAGCAGTTCTTC. It specifies CASSSARESSYNEQFF.

In its sample, this clone was seen a few times. The chain links TRBV7-9 to TRBJ1-2; no clear D. With 7 bases removed from V and 8 bases from J, the gap between germline ends came to 17 bases. CDR3 size: 13 residues. CDR1 is SEHNR and CDR2 is FQNEAQ in the germline V gene (reference sequence). CDR3 nucleotides: TGTGCCAGCAAGACCGGGAACCTGGGAGGCTACACCTTC. It encodes CASKTGNLGGYTF.

This clone occurred once. This rearrangement joins TRBV5-1 to TRBJ2-2; TRBD1 matches at 8 bases. Germline V lookup: CDR1 SGHRS, CDR2 YFSETQ. J gave up 4 bases and V 4 bases, and 3 bases lay outside the gene matches. This CDR3 comprises 14 residues. The CDR3 DNA reads as TGCGCCAGCAGCATTGGACAGGGCACCGGGGAGCTGTTTTTT. This encodes CASSIGQGTGELFF.

This clone was observed a single time. CDR3 in amino acids: CAWSPAFWTGEYEQYF. The CDR3 DNA follows: TGTGCCTGGAGTCCCGCTTTCTGGACAGGGGAATACGAGCAGTACTTC. The rearrangement uses TRBV30 and TRBJ2-7, with 9 bases matching TRBD1. Germline trimming cut 2 bases from V and 4 bases from J; bases unmatched to any gene: 12. Germline-derived CDR1 and CDR2 are GTSNPN and SVGIG (reference sequence). The CDR3 has 16 residues.

A word on this clone: Because the CDR3 is missing its conserved closing phenylalanine or tryptophan, this is likely a read error. The DNA is left out, because the CDR3 cannot be placed on it with certainty; the CDR3 is given as TCRdb lists it. The CDR3 reads CASSEGRGTEYLV. The chain links TRBV2 to TRBJ2-3; whether TRBD1, the table's D call, matches the DNA was not checked. Ends included, the CDR3 has 13 residues. Looked up from germline, CDR1 is SNHLY and CDR2 is FYNNEI.

V and J are TRBV11-2 and TRBJ1-4; TRBD1 matches at 9 bases. The length of the CDR3 is 15 residues. The V and J ends lost 6 bases and 5 bases, in that order; junction bases with no gene match: 7. Per the germline V gene, CDR1 is SGHAT and CDR2 is FQNNGV. CDR3 residues: CASRPPGTGNEKLFF. CDR3 DNA: TGTGCCAGCAGACCTCCCGGGACAGGGAATGAAAAACTGTTTTTT.

The V gene is TRBV24-1, the J gene TRBJ2-7; TRBD1 aligns across 8 bases. Trimming cost V 9 bases and J 5 bases; bases outside gene matches: 8. CDR3 length: 13 residues. Germline CDR1 KGHDR, CDR2 SFDVKD. The CDR3: CATPLDRANEQYF. The CDR3 DNA sequence: TGTGCCACCCCGTTGGACAGGGCTAACGAGCAGTACTTC.

This sequence joins TRBV5-4 and TRBJ1-2, with 7 bases lining up with TRBD1. Germline loops: CDR1 SGHNT, CDR2 YYREEE (reference sequence). V shed 2 bases, J shed 6 bases, and the junction held 7 bases outside the gene matches. This CDR3 contains 14 residues. Written as DNA, the CDR3 is TGTGCCAGCAGCTTAATAGGGGGCGCCAATGGCTACACCTTC. Translated: CASSLIGGANGYTF.

The CDR3 loop reads CASSPRQGPYGYTF. The CDR3 DNA reads as TGCGCCAGCAGCCCTAGACAGGGGCCGTATGGCTACACCTTC. The rearrangement links TRBV4-3 to TRBJ1-2, with TRBD1 matching over 8 bases. Per germline, CDR1 LGHNA and CDR2 YSLEER. This CDR3 contains 14 residues. V lost 4 bases, J lost 5 bases, and 6 bases stayed unmatched.

The chain links TRBV9 to TRBJ2-1, with D uncertain. CDR1 and CDR2 from the germline V gene are SGDLS and YYNGEE. Between the trimmed V and J ends, which lost 4 bases and 8 bases, there was a span of 7 bases. The CDR3 runs to 11 residues. This chain's CDR3 is CASSSSDEQFF. The CDR3 coding sequence is TGTGCCAGCAGCTCGTCGGATGAGCAGTTCTTC.

The V call is TRBV25-1, the J call TRBJ2-7, with D perhaps TRBD1 (6 bases). The CDR3 contains 14 residues. V dropped 4 bases and J dropped 3 bases, with 13 bases sitting between them. Germline CDR1 reads MGHDK; CDR2 reads SYGVNS. CDR3 nucleotide sequence: TGTGCCAGCAGTGGCGGACAGAAGATCTACGAGCAGTACTTC. Its translation: CASSGGQKIYEQYF.

The J gene is TRBJ1-1, the V gene TRBV5-4; 7 bases align to TRBD1. The CDR3 spans 16 residues. Per the germline V gene, CDR1 is SGHNT and CDR2 is YYREEE (reference sequence). Germline trimming cut 1 base from V and 1 base from J; bases unmatched to any gene: 7. CDR3 sequence reads: CASSLFTGVTNTEAFF. In nucleotides, the CDR3 is TGTGCCAGCAGCTTGTTTACAGGGGTAACGAACACTGAAGCTTTCTTT.

The chain has TRBV4-3 and TRBJ2-3; TRBD2 agrees at 9 bases. Trimming took 0 bases from V and 2 from J; bases not matched to a gene: 6. There are 17 residues in the CDR3. Germline CDR1 and CDR2: LGHNA and YSLEER. The CDR3, as DNA: TGCGCCAGCAGCCAAGATCTGACTAGCGGTTTCACAGATACGCAGTATTTT. Translation gives CASSQDLTSGFTDTQYF.

Here the CDR3 reads CASSISGRKNGELFF. Written as DNA, the CDR3 is TGTGCCAGTAGTATTTCAGGCAGGAAGAACGGGGAGCTGTTTTTT. The rearrangement links TRBV19 to TRBJ2-2; D not certain. In germline, CDR1 is LNHDA, CDR2 SQIVND (reference sequence). This CDR3 is built from 15 residues. With 3 bases removed from V and 7 bases from J, the gap between germline ends came to 15 bases.

Here the CDR3 DNA reads TGTGCCAGCAGCATGGGACTAGCGGGATCTTCCTACGAGCAGTACTTC. This gives the protein CASSMGLAGSSYEQYF. The chain joins TRBV7-2 to TRBJ2-7; 13 bases align to TRBD2. The CDR3 length is 16 residues. CDR1 SGHTA and CDR2 FQGNSA come from the germline V gene. Trimming removed 5 bases from V and 1 base from J; junction bases left unmatched: 5.

The chain employs TRBV5-4 and TRBJ1-4; the D is unclear. Trimming took 0 bases from V and 8 from J, leaving 11 bases between them. CDR3 length equals 14 residues. CDR1 is SGHNT and CDR2 is YYREEE in the germline V gene (reference sequence). CDR3 amino acids: CASSLASEQEKLFF. The CDR3 DNA is TGTGCCAGCAGCTTGGCGTCGGAGCAGGAAAAACTGTTTTTT.

This clone was found a few times. The genes are TRBV4-3 and TRBJ1-4, with a weak D call TRBD1 (5 bases). Trimming removed 7 bases at V and 5 bases at J, with 11 bases between. The germline V gene has CDR1 LGHNA and CDR2 YSLEER. There are 13 residues in the CDR3. The CDR3 is CASNGGLNEKLFF. The CDR3 nucleotides read TGCGCCAGCAACGGGGGGTTAAATGAAAAACTGTTTTTT.

V gene TRBV29-1 combines with J gene TRBJ2-4; 8 bases align to TRBD2. The V gene end was trimmed by 6 bases and the J gene end by 8 bases; junction bases not matched to a gene: 9. The length of the CDR3 is 13 residues. Per germline, CDR1 SQVTM and CDR2 ANQGSEA. The CDR3 nucleotides are TGCAGCGTCCTCGGGAGGGGCACGGACATTCAGTACTTC. It specifies CSVLGRGTDIQYF. The full variable domain, in which reference TRBV29-1 and TRBJ2-4 provide the parts outside the CDR3, is SAVISQKPSRDICQRGTSLTIQCQVDSQVTMMFWYRQQPGQSLTLIATANQGSEATYESGFVIDKFPISRPNLTFSTLTVSNMSPEDSSIYLCSVLGRGTDIQYFGAGTRLSVL.

This chain joins TRBV28 and TRBJ2-3; possible D gene TRBD2, 6 bases. The CDR3 is made up of 13 amino acids. V lost 6 bases to trimming and J lost 8 bases, with 15 bases between them. Germline lookup yields CDR1 MDHEN and CDR2 SYDVKM. CDR3 residues: CASSRDSSGTQYF. The CDR3, as DNA: TGTGCCAGCAGCCGGGACTCTTCAGGTACGCAGTATTTT.

V gene TRBV19 combines with J gene TRBJ2-5, with 9 bases aligning to TRBD2. V shed 9 bases, J shed 0 bases, and the junction held 8 bases outside the gene matches. CDR3 length: 15 amino acids. The germline CDR1 and CDR2 sequences are LNHDA and SQIVND (reference sequence). Here the CDR3 reads CASHPGTSYQETQYF. The CDR3 DNA reads as TGTGCCAGCCACCCCGGGACTAGCTACCAAGAGACCCAGTACTTC.

The chain recombines TRBV7-2 with TRBJ1-2; D is possibly TRBD1 (5 bases). Germline V gene lookup returns CDR1 SGHTA and CDR2 FQGNSA. Between the trimmed V and J ends, which lost 7 bases and 5 bases, there was a span of 11 bases. The CDR3 length is 12 residues. The CDR3 nucleotides are TGTGCCAGCACCCCTGGGGCTTATGGCTACACCTTC. Residues: CASTPGAYGYTF.

The rearrangement joins TRBV15 to TRBJ2-7; 9 positions match TRBD1. CDR1 LNHNV and CDR2 YYDKDF come from the germline V gene (reference sequence). The CDR3 spans 15 residues. The V and J ends lost 3 bases and 3 bases, in that order; junction bases with no gene match: 6. CDR3 in DNA: TGTGCCACCAGCAGCCGACGGACAGGGGTCTACGAGCAGTACTTC. Its translation: CATSSRRTGVYEQYF.